This T cell receptor beta chain was captured in a study of T-cell memory formation after mild COVID-19. The overall study: TCR clusters were largely donor specific.

Concerning this clonotype: The antigen remains unidentified.

General study points: Pre-infection memory held some responding clones, suggesting pre-existing cross-reactive T cells responded.

TCRdb re-called the 5' RACE reads through MiXCR, storing one row per CDR3 protein. This sample has around 50,000 distinct CDR3 sequences, with 12% found just once. The ends were cut back, 4 bases at V and 8 bases at J, with 15 bases in the middle. CDR3 size: 13 residues. Looked up from germline, CDR1 is SGHRS and CDR2 is YFSETQ. The material sequenced was PBMCs or a T cell subset sorted from them (not recorded which). The sequence was obtained from a man younger than 30 who had mild COVID-19 (a few samples of this study predate the infection). Cell type and time point are not known. The chain is built from TRBV5-1 and TRBJ1-1, with D uncertain. The CDR3 DNA reads as TGCGCCAGCAGCCCCAACGACGTGGGCGAAGCTTTCTTT. Translated, it gives CASSPNDVGEAFF. Based on the CDR3 plus reference TRBV5-1 and TRBJ1-1, the full variable domain is KAGVTQTPRYLIKTRGQQVTLSCSPISGHRSVSWYQQTPGQGLQFLFEYFSETQRNKGNFPGRFSGRQFSNSRSEMNVSTLELGDSALYLCASSPNDVGEAFFGQGTRLTVV.